Following are 28 T cell receptor beta chains from one sample sequenced in a study of CD8 T cells in Susac syndrome. RNA was extracted with the RNeasy kit, and a quantity of roughly 0.45 to 1 ug was reverse transcribed using random hexamers. TCRdb re-called the immunoSEQ multiplex PCR reads through MiXCR, storing one row per CDR3 protein. The sample includes about 190,000 distinct CDR3 sequences, approximately 93% of them seen just once. Material: CD4+ T cells from PBMCs. The source of these receptors is a human donor in good health.

This clonotype was seen a few times. The chain is built from TRBV5-4 and TRBJ2-5; 9 positions agree with TRBD1. CDR3 length: 15 residues. Germline V gives CDR1 SGHNT, CDR2 YYREEE (reference sequence). With 4 bases clipped from V and 2 bases from J, the junction kept 6 bases outside the gene matches. The chain's CDR3 is CASSLGTGQQETQYF. The CDR3 DNA reads TGTGCCAGCAGCCTGGGGACAGGGCAGCAAGAGACCCAGTACTTC.

The chain couples TRBV20-1 to TRBJ2-5; 13 positions match TRBD2. Germline CDR1 and CDR2: DFQATT and SNEGSKA (reference sequence). CDR3 length: 16 residues. The junction had 11 bases not matched to a gene; V was cut back by 5 bases and J by 5 bases. CDR3 DNA: TGCAGTGCTCCCCCCACTAGCGGGGGGGCACGGGAGACCCAGTACTTC. It is translated as CSAPPTSGGARETQYF.

CDR3 loop: CASSPPKAVNIQYF. The DNA of the CDR3 is TGCGCCAGCAGCCCCCCCAAGGCGGTAAACATTCAGTACTTC. J is TRBJ2-4 and V is TRBV5-1; D uncertain. Trimming removed 4 bases from V and 6 bases from J, with 14 bases in between. The germline CDR1 and CDR2 sequences are SGHRS and YFSETQ. This CDR3 spans 14 amino acids.

The chain links TRBV12-3 or TRBV12-4 to TRBJ2-1; 9 positions match TRBD2. V lost 5 bases, J lost 2 bases, and 4 bases stayed unmatched. CDR3 length: 15 amino acids. CDR3 residues: CASSGGGEPYNEQFF. The DNA of the CDR3 is TGTGCCAGCAGTGGCGGGGGGGAACCCTACAATGAGCAGTTCTTC.

This chain uses TRBV5-4 with TRBJ2-6, with D perhaps matching TRBD2 (5 bases). The CDR3 has 16 residues. V lost 2 bases to trimming and J lost 2 bases, with 11 bases between them. Germline lookup yields CDR1 SGHNT and CDR2 YYREEE (reference sequence). The CDR3 DNA follows: TGTGCCAGCAGCTTCTCCCCGGGGACTGGGGCCAACGTCCTGACTTTC. It encodes CASSFSPGTGANVLTF.

This chain links TRBV29-1 with TRBJ2-3, with a tentative D call TRBD1 (6 bases). Germline CDR1 SQVTM, CDR2 ANQGSEA. This CDR3 comprises 15 residues. V lost 0 bases, J lost 2 bases, and 12 bases lay in between. DNA for the CDR3: TGCAGCGTTGAAGATGGGGGCAGGTTCACAGATACGCAGTATTTT. Protein: CSVEDGGRFTDTQYF.

This clonotype came up once. DNA for the CDR3: TGCAGCGCTGCACAGGGGTCAGATACGCAGTATTTT. It translates to CSAAQGSDTQYF. V is TRBV29-1 and J is TRBJ2-3; 7 bases are shared with TRBD1. The CDR3 totals 12 residues. Germline trimming cut 7 bases from V and 4 bases from J; bases unmatched to any gene: 5. The germline V gene encodes CDR1 SQVTM and CDR2 ANQGSEA.

V usage is TRBV27 and J usage is TRBJ2-4; the D gene is possibly TRBD1 (6 bases). V shed 3 bases and J shed 4 bases, with 13 bases lying between them. The V gene's germline CDR1 is MNHEY and CDR2 SMNVEV (reference sequence). The CDR3 loop spans 15 amino acids. The CDR3 is CASSFSGQLKNIQYF. The CDR3 DNA follows: TGTGCCAGCAGTTTTTCAGGACAGCTTAAAAACATTCAGTACTTC.

This chain uses TRBV5-1 with TRBJ1-1, with TRBD1 identical over 9 bases. This CDR3 contains 13 residues. Germline lookup yields CDR1 SGHRS and CDR2 YFSETQ. V dropped 10 bases and J dropped 1; count of bases not matched to a gene: 5. In DNA form, the CDR3 reads TGCGCCGTAAAGGACAGGGGGAACACTGAAGCTTTCTTT. It codes for CAVKDRGNTEAFF. Variable domain in full (rest from reference TRBV5-1 and TRBJ1-1): KAGVTQTPRYLIKTRGQQVTLSCSPISGHRSVSWYQQTPGQGLQFLFEYFSETQRNKGNFPGRFSGRQFSNSRSEMNVSTLELGDSALYLCAVKDRGNTEAFFGQGTRLTVV.

The rearrangement uses TRBV2 and TRBJ2-3; D may be TRBD2 (6 bases). V lost 5 bases and J 2 bases, leaving 14 bases between the germline ends. The CDR3 runs to 15 residues. Per germline, CDR1 SNHLY and CDR2 FYNNEI. The CDR3 reads CASSLEAGYTDTQYF. The CDR3, as DNA: TGTGCCAGCAGTTTGGAGGCGGGGTACACAGATACGCAGTATTTT.

The V and J genes are TRBV2 and TRBJ1-2, with a tentative D call TRBD1 (5 bases). Trimming removed 1 base from V and 0 bases from J, with 15 bases in between. The germline gives CDR1 SNHLY, CDR2 FYNNEI. The CDR3 totals 17 residues. CDR3 in amino acids: CASSEEEWDPANYGYTF. The DNA of the CDR3 is TGTGCCAGCAGTGAAGAAGAGTGGGACCCGGCTAACTATGGCTACACCTTC.

The chain combines TRBV27 with TRBJ1-6; TRBD1 agrees at 8 bases. V lost 6 bases, J lost 11 bases, and 9 bases stayed unmatched. Germline V lookup: CDR1 MNHEY, CDR2 SMNVEV (reference sequence). The CDR3 extends over 14 amino acids. CDR3 loop: CASSQQGARTPLHF. The CDR3 DNA sequence: TGTGCCAGCAGCCAGCAGGGGGCTCGGACACCCCTCCACTTT.

The chain uses TRBV3-1 and TRBJ2-7; no clear D gene. Germline V gene sequence: CDR1 LGHDT, CDR2 YNNKEL (reference sequence). V gave up 4 bases and J gave up 2 bases, with 6 bases separating them. The CDR3 sequence is 12 residues long. The CDR3 here is CASSRPTYEQYV. The CDR3 nucleotides are TGTGCCAGCAGCCGCCCCACCTACGAGCAGTACGTC.

The CDR3 loop reads CASSRDRAESYTF. CDR3 sequence (DNA): TGTGCCAGCAGCCGCGACAGGGCGGAGAGCTACACCTTC. The chain recombines TRBV14 with TRBJ1-2, with TRBD1 matching 7 bases. Germline V lookup: CDR1 SGHDN, CDR2 FVKESK. The CDR3 consists of 13 residues. V gave up 4 bases and J gave up 9 bases; unmatched junction bases: 8.

The chain joins TRBV28 to TRBJ2-1; no clear D gene. Trimming stripped 7 bases from V and 2 bases from J, with 15 bases between. The CDR3 is 15 residues long. Germline-derived CDR1 and CDR2 are MDHEN and SYDVKM. DNA of the CDR3: TGTGCCAGCAAGGCTCAACCGCCCACCTACAATGAGCAGTTCTTC. It is translated as CASKAQPPTYNEQFF.

This sequence joins TRBV5-1 and TRBJ2-2; TRBD1 matches 7 bases. Germline V gene data show CDR1 as SGHRS and CDR2 as YFSETQ. This CDR3 region has 15 residues. The junction had 9 bases not matched to a gene; V was cut back by 4 bases and J by 6 bases. The CDR3 here is CASSTGLQGAGELFF. The CDR3 DNA sequence: TGCGCCAGCAGCACCGGCCTCCAGGGGGCCGGGGAGCTGTTTTTT.

This chain links TRBV3-1 with TRBJ1-1, with D maybe TRBD1 (5 bases). Trimming pared 4 bases from V and 5 bases from J, leaving 14 bases between. CDR1 is LGHDT, CDR2 YNNKEL, per germline (reference sequence). This CDR3 contains 14 residues. CDR3 bases: TGTGCCAGCAGCCGGAAGCGGGACGTAACTGAAGCTTTCTTT. This sequence encodes CASSRKRDVTEAFF.

This clonotype was seen just once. The chain recombines TRBV7-2 with TRBJ1-2; 8 bases map to TRBD1. The V gene's germline CDR1 is SGHTA and CDR2 FQGNSA. The CDR3 spans 14 residues. Trimming cost V 5 bases and J 8 bases; bases outside gene matches: 10. DNA of the CDR3: TGTGCCAGCAGCCCAACGGCAGGGGGCAGAGGCTACACCTTC. It codes for CASSPTAGGRGYTF.

The chain joins TRBV20-1 to TRBJ2-3; D remains ambiguous. Looked up from germline, CDR1 is DFQATT and CDR2 is SNEGSKA (reference sequence). Trimming left V 3 bases short and J 9 bases short, with 22 bases between. This CDR3 is built from 15 residues. CDR3 sequence: CSASPRNSLWGTQYF. CDR3 nucleotide sequence: TGCAGTGCTAGCCCCAGGAACTCCCTTTGGGGAACGCAGTATTTT.

The chain is built from TRBV5-6 and TRBJ2-3, with 9 positions matching TRBD2. This CDR3 spans 16 amino acids. Germline V gene data show CDR1 as SGHDT and CDR2 as YYEEEE. Trimming cost V 4 bases and J 1 base; bases outside gene matches: 7. CDR3 residues: CASSQLAGARTDTQYF. The CDR3 bases are TGTGCCAGCAGCCAATTAGCGGGGGCCCGCACAGATACGCAGTATTTT. Full variable domain (outside the CDR3, taken from reference TRBV5-6 and TRBJ2-3): DAGVTQSPTHLIKTRGQQVTLRCSPKSGHDTVSWYQQALGQGPQFIFQYYEEEERQRGNFPDRFSGHQFPNYSSELNVNALLLGDSALYLCASSQLAGARTDTQYFGPGTRLTVL.

The chain uses TRBV14 and TRBJ1-1, with D unclear. V was shortened by 3 bases and J by 7 bases, with 6 bases between the two germline ends. CDR1 is SGHDN and CDR2 is FVKESK in the germline V gene. CDR3 length: 11 residues. CDR3 sequence (DNA): TGTGCCAGCAGCCATGCTTATGAAGCTTTCTTT. Encoded protein: CASSHAYEAFF. The full variable domain, its missing parts supplied by reference TRBV14 and TRBJ1-1, is EAGVTQFPSHSVIEKGQTVTLRCDPISGHDNLYWYRRVMGKEIKFLLHFVKESKQDESGMPNNRFLAERTGGTYSTLKVQPAELEDSGVYFCASSHAYEAFFGQGTRLTVV.

The CDR3 spells CASSSRQGMLGYTF. In DNA form, the CDR3 reads TGTGCCAGCAGCTCTCGACAGGGTATGCTTGGCTACACCTTC. The chain carries TRBV7-8 and TRBJ1-2, with TRBD1 matching 7 bases. V lost 4 bases and J lost 7; bases outside the gene matches: 9. This CDR3 is built from 14 residues. Per germline, CDR1 SGHVS and CDR2 FQNEAQ.

The chain joins TRBV7-2 to TRBJ1-6, with a weak D call TRBD1 (5 bases). There are 15 residues in the CDR3. Per the germline V gene, CDR1 is SGHTA and CDR2 is FQGNSA. V lost 2 bases and J 5 bases, leaving 10 bases between the germline ends. CDR3 in DNA: TGTGCCAGCAGCTTATCTAACAGGAATAATTCACCCCTCCACTTT. Protein sequence: CASSLSNRNNSPLHF.

V usage is TRBV4-1 and J usage is TRBJ1-3; unclear D gene. CDR1 MGHRA and CDR2 YSYEKL come from the germline V gene. The CDR3 loop spans 15 amino acids. V dropped 7 bases and J dropped 0 bases, with 13 bases sitting between them. DNA of the CDR3: TGCGCCAGCACCGACGGCCACAACTCTGGAAACACCATATATTTT. It codes for CASTDGHNSGNTIYF.

The chain has TRBV6-2 or TRBV6-3 and TRBJ2-7, with a weak D call TRBD1 (5 bases). The CDR3 is 13 amino acids. CDR1 and CDR2 from the germline V gene are MNHEY and SVGEGT. Trimming stripped 8 bases from V and 1 base from J, with 12 bases between. CDR3 in amino acids: CASVSRQSYEQYV. CDR3 bases: TGTGCCAGCGTTTCGAGACAGTCCTACGAGCAGTACGTC.

The genes are TRBV30 and TRBJ2-3, with 7 bases aligning to TRBD2. Germline-derived CDR1 and CDR2 are GTSNPN and SVGIG (reference sequence). V trimming: 5 bases; J trimming: 0 bases; junction bases outside the gene matches: 5. The CDR3 is 14 residues long. CDR3 loop: CAWGGVASTDTQYF. CDR3 DNA sequence: TGTGCCTGGGGGGGGGTCGCCAGCACAGATACGCAGTATTTT.

This clonotype has just one count. The chain carries TRBV15 and TRBJ2-5; no definite D call. There are 13 residues in the CDR3. Germline CDR1 LNHNV, CDR2 YYDKDF (reference sequence). Trimming shortened V by 1 base and J by 0 bases, and 3 bases separated the two germline ends. The CDR3 DNA reads as TGTGCCACCAGCAGAGGGTACCAAGAGACCCAGTACTTC. As protein: CATSRGYQETQYF.

The chain links TRBV5-1 to TRBJ1-6, with D possibly matching TRBD1 (5 bases). Trimming left V 6 bases short and J 8 bases short, with 15 bases between. The CDR3 has 14 residues. From germline, CDR1 is SGHRS and CDR2 YFSETQ. The CDR3 spells CASNLGRVDSPLHF. The CDR3 DNA sequence: TGCGCCAGCAACCTCGGCAGGGTAGATTCACCCCTCCACTTT. The complete variable domain, with remaining parts taken from reference TRBV5-1 and TRBJ1-6, reads KAGVTQTPRYLIKTRGQQVTLSCSPISGHRSVSWYQQTPGQGLQFLFEYFSETQRNKGNFPGRFSGRQFSNSRSEMNVSTLELGDSALYLCASNLGRVDSPLHFGNGTRLTVT.